The 23 T cell receptor beta chains given below trace back to one sample, sequenced in a study of response to subunit inactivated influenza vaccine. TCRdb reprocessed the RT-PCR reads via MiXCR and lists one record per CDR3 protein. The data contain more than 400,000 distinct CDR3 sequences, more than 7% of them seen just once; the ten biggest clones take up 10% to 15%. Sample: PBMCs from blood, taken less than 25 months after vaccination. Every receptor here comes from a man aged 45 to 70 who received an inactivated influenza vaccine.

In its sample, this clonotype was seen many times. The gene calls are TRBV4-1 and TRBJ1-1; D is possibly TRBD1 (5 bases). Germline CDR1 and CDR2: MGHRA and YSYEKL. The CDR3 length is 14 residues. Trimming cost V 0 bases and J 4 bases, with 9 bases left between them. The CDR3 DNA reads as TGCGCCAGCAGCCAAGATTTAGGGGTCACTGAAGCTTTCTTT. Amino acid sequence: CASSQDLGVTEAFF.

Only a few counts were recorded for this clonotype. V usage is TRBV5-1 and J usage is TRBJ2-7, with 9 nucleotides matching TRBD2. The CDR3 loop spans 16 amino acids. Germline V CDR1 and CDR2: SGHRS, YFSETQ. The V gene end was trimmed by 5 bases and the J gene end by 7 bases; junction bases not matched to a gene: 16. CDR3 coding DNA: TGCGCCAGCAGTACTGGCGGGAGGGCGATAGGGGGGGAGCAGTACTTC. This sequence encodes CASSTGGRAIGGEQYF. The full variable domain, in which reference TRBV5-1 and TRBJ2-7 provide the parts outside the CDR3, is KAGVTQTPRYLIKTRGQQVTLSCSPISGHRSVSWYQQTPGQGLQFLFEYFSETQRNKGNFPGRFSGRQFSNSRSEMNVSTLELGDSALYLCASSTGGRAIGGEQYFGPGTRLTVT.

This clonotype was seen a few times. The chain is built from TRBV4-1 and TRBJ2-3, with D hard to call. The CDR3 contains 14 residues. Germline V lookup: CDR1 MGHRA, CDR2 YSYEKL. Trimming stripped 4 bases from V and 0 bases from J, with 8 bases between. CDR3 nucleotide sequence: TGCGCCAGCAGCCTACAAGTTAGCACAGATACGCAGTATTTT. Translated, it gives CASSLQVSTDTQYF.

The chain has TRBV20-1 and TRBJ2-5; 9 nucleotides line up with TRBD2. CDR3 length: 15 amino acids. Germline CDR1 DFQATT, CDR2 SNEGSKA (reference sequence). J was trimmed by 5 bases and V by 5 bases; bases with no gene match: 12. The CDR3 nucleotides are TGCAGTGCTCTCCCCGGCGGGAGGGCCTGGGAGACCCAGTACTTC. Its translation is CSALPGGRAWETQYF.

This clonotype was counted many times. This rearrangement joins TRBV7-2 to TRBJ2-1; tentative D call: TRBD1 (6 bases). The ends were cut back, 3 bases at V and 15 bases at J, with 18 bases in the middle. This CDR3 is 13 amino acids long. Germline values: CDR1 SGHTA, CDR2 FQGNSA. DNA of the CDR3: TGTGCCAGCAGCTTCCACGGGGACAAAACCCCGTTCTTC. It specifies CASSFHGDKTPFF.

V and J are TRBV20-1 and TRBJ2-2, with 12 bases lining up with TRBD2. This CDR3 comprises 16 residues. CDR1 is DFQATT, CDR2 SNEGSKA, per germline (reference sequence). V lost 6 bases to trimming and J lost 0 bases; unmatched junction nucleotides: 5. The DNA of the CDR3 is TGCAGTGCCCGGACTAGCGGGACTACGAACACCGGGGAGCTGTTTTTT. Its translation is CSARTSGTTNTGELFF.

This clonotype showed up many times. V and J are TRBV12-3 or TRBV12-4 and TRBJ2-5; D call uncertain. The CDR3 length is 14 residues. V lost 3 bases and J 4 bases, leaving 12 bases between the germline ends. The CDR3 DNA follows: TGTGCCAGCAGTTTTTCCGACCGACGAGAGACCCAGTACTTC. This gives the protein CASSFSDRRETQYF.

This clonotype was picked up many times. This chain's CDR3 is CASSQDRGRYEQYF. The CDR3, as DNA: TGTGCCAGCAGTCAAGACAGGGGAAGGTACGAGCAGTACTTC. This chain connects TRBV12-3 or TRBV12-4 to TRBJ2-7; 8 bases match TRBD1. This CDR3 has 14 amino acids. V lost 5 bases, J lost 4 bases, and 7 bases stayed unmatched.

This clonotype turned up a few times. The rearrangement links TRBV20-1 to TRBJ2-7; D remains ambiguous. Trimming left V 2 bases short and J 3 bases short, with 11 bases between. This CDR3 is 13 amino acids long. Per the germline V gene, CDR1 is DFQATT and CDR2 is SNEGSKA (reference sequence). CDR3 residues: CSARSRPGYEQYF. The CDR3 DNA sequence: TGCAGTGCTAGAAGTAGACCCGGCTACGAGCAGTACTTC.

The chain is built from TRBV30 and TRBJ2-2; 9 bases are shared with TRBD2. The germline V gene has CDR1 GTSNPN and CDR2 SVGIG (reference sequence). The CDR3 runs 16 residues. Trimming took 4 bases from V and 4 from J; bases not matched to a gene: 10. CDR3 sequence: CAWTRPGLATTGELFF. Written as DNA, the CDR3 is TGTGCCTGGACAAGACCGGGACTAGCAACCACCGGGGAGCTGTTTTTT.

The chain joins TRBV12-3 or TRBV12-4 to TRBJ2-4; D may be TRBD2 (5 bases). Between the trimmed V and J ends, which lost 1 base and 7 bases, there was a span of 8 bases. The CDR3 is 13 amino acids. The CDR3 region has the DNA TGTGCCAGCAGTTTAGGTCCGGGGAACATTCAGTACTTC. This encodes CASSLGPGNIQYF.

The rearrangement links TRBV30 to TRBJ1-2, with 9 bases aligning to TRBD1. CDR1 and CDR2 from the germline V gene are GTSNPN and SVGIG (reference sequence). There are 15 residues in the CDR3. Losses at the gene ends were 5 bases for V and 8 bases for J; bases not matched to a gene: 15. The CDR3 here is CAWHRDRVLSGGYTF. CDR3 nucleotides: TGTGCCTGGCACCGGGACAGGGTGTTGTCGGGGGGCTACACCTTC.

V is TRBV6-5 and J is TRBJ1-5; the D gene is possibly TRBD1 (6 bases). CDR3 length: 15 residues. V dropped 4 bases and J dropped 3 bases, with 13 bases sitting between them. The germline V gene encodes CDR1 MNHEY and CDR2 SVGAGI. The CDR3 bases are TGTGCCAGCAGTTCCACAGGGAAGAACAATCAGCCCCAGCATTTT. Protein product: CASSSTGKNNQPQHF.

The CDR3 nucleotides are TGCGCCAGCAGAGCTACGGCGGTAGAGACCCAGTACTTC. This sequence encodes CASRATAVETQYF. J is TRBJ2-5 and V is TRBV10-2, with D hard to call. The CDR3 has 13 amino acids. Germline V gene lookup returns CDR1 WSHSY and CDR2 SAAADI. Trimming removed 6 bases from V and 4 bases from J, with 12 bases in between.

This chain links TRBV9 with TRBJ1-2; D is possibly TRBD1 (6 bases). The CDR3 runs to 15 residues. Germline V gene sequence: CDR1 SGDLS, CDR2 YYNGEE. Trimming left V 3 bases short and J 5 bases short, with 17 bases between. Written as DNA, the CDR3 is TGTGCCAGCAGCGCATCTTTGGGGGGCTCTTATGGCTACACCTTC. This translates into CASSASLGGSYGYTF.

In DNA, the CDR3 is TGTGCCAGCAGGACGTCTGGCACCGGGGAGCTGTTTTTT. It codes for CASRTSGTGELFF. V usage is TRBV6-2 or TRBV6-3 and J usage is TRBJ2-2; D call uncertain. Germline V gene lookup returns CDR1 MNHEY and CDR2 SVGEGT. This CDR3 spans 13 amino acids. The germline V and J ends were trimmed by 6 bases and 4 bases, with 9 bases remaining between them.

This clonotype has ten or more counts. V and J are TRBV4-3 and TRBJ2-2; 11 bases match TRBD2. V lost 4 bases and J lost 6; bases outside the gene matches: 7. From germline, CDR1 is LGHNA and CDR2 YSLEER. CDR3 length equals 16 residues. The CDR3 DNA reads TGCGCCAGCAGCCCTCATTCGACTAGCGGGGCCGGGGAGCTGTTTTTT. Amino acids: CASSPHSTSGAGELFF.

This clonotype has a handful of counts. The J gene is TRBJ2-3, the V gene TRBV4-1; possibly TRBD2 for D (7 bases). Per the germline V gene, CDR1 is MGHRA and CDR2 is YSYEKL. The CDR3 sequence is 23 residues long. V dropped 1 base and J dropped 1 base, with 33 bases sitting between them. The CDR3 nucleotides are TGCGCCAGCAGCCAAGCCCGGGACCTCCTCCCCTCCGTGGGGGGGCCTGGCACAGATACGCAGTATTTT. This codes for CASSQARDLLPSVGGPGTDTQYF.

This clonotype was found many times. The chain is built from TRBV10-3 and TRBJ2-5, with D perhaps TRBD2 (6 bases). CDR3 length equals 12 residues. Looked up from germline, CDR1 is ENHRY and CDR2 is SYGVKD. V gave up 5 bases and J gave up 4 bases, with 8 bases separating them. CDR3 in DNA: TGTGCCATCAGTCGGGAGCGAGAGACCCAGTACTTC. Translating it yields CAISRERETQYF.

As concerns this clonotype: An end of the junction differs from the germline gene, which may be a read error. The V gene is TRBV19, the J gene TRBJ2-1, with D perhaps TRBD1 (6 bases). CDR1 is LNHDA and CDR2 is SQIVND in the germline V gene (reference sequence). The CDR3 is made up of 13 amino acids. The CDR3 spells CASSKGRSGEQSF. In DNA form, the CDR3 reads TGTGCCAGTAGTAAGGGGCGGTCAGGGGAGCAGTCCTTC.

The rearrangement links TRBV12-3 or TRBV12-4 to TRBJ2-7, with D possibly matching TRBD2 (5 bases). CDR3 length: 14 residues. Trimming stripped 6 bases from V and 1 base from J, with 13 bases between. CDR3 in amino acids: CASRLSGKSYEQYF. The DNA for the CDR3 is TGTGCCAGCAGATTATCGGGGAAATCCTACGAGCAGTACTTC.

This clonotype appeared a few times. V and J are TRBV21-1 and TRBJ2-1; TRBD1 is taken as the D call from the table, unchecked against the DNA. TRBV21-1 is a pseudogene. The CDR3 loop spans 15 amino acids. CDR3 coding DNA: TGTGCCAGCACCCCGGGGGGGACATTTAACAATGAGCAGTTCTTC. Its translation is CASTPGGTFNNEQFF.

This clonotype appeared many times. The chain recombines TRBV20-1 with TRBJ2-1, with 11 bases aligning to TRBD2. The trim removed 0 bases at V and 13 bases at J, leaving 8 bases unmatched. Germline V CDR1 and CDR2: DFQATT, SNEGSKA (reference sequence). This CDR3 has 14 residues. The CDR3 sequence: CSARDILAGVPQFF. CDR3 coding DNA: TGCAGTGCTAGAGATATACTAGCGGGGGTCCCACAGTTCTTC.